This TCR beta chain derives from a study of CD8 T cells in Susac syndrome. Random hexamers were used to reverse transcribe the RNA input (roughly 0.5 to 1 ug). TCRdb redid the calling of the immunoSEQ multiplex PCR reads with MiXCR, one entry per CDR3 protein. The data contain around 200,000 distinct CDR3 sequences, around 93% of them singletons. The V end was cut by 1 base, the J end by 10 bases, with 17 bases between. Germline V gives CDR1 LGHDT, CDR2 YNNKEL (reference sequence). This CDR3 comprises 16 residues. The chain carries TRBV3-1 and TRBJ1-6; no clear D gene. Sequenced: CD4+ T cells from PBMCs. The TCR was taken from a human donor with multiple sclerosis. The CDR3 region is CASSQAASSLGSPLHF. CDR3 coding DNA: TGTGCCAGCAGCCAAGCTGCTTCGTCACTCGGATCACCCCTCCACTTT.